The 13 T cell receptor beta chains below all came from one sample that was sequenced in a study of cytomegalovirus exposure and HLA in healthy donors. A multiplex PCR was run with 60 Vbeta primers and 13 Jbeta primers. Clones were read by immunoSEQ multiplex PCR, and TCRdb kept only the in-frame ones, dropping some. The sample has 150,000 to 200,000 clones; around 80% are singletons. Sample: PBMCs. Receptor source: a man aged 40-50 years in good health and CMV-seronegative.

The V call is TRBV7-2, the J call TRBJ1-3; maybe TRBD1 (6 bases). CDR3 size: 18 residues. Trimming took 1 base from V and 0 from J, leaving 16 bases between them. Germline V gives CDR1 SGHTA, CDR2 FQGNSA. The CDR3 region has the DNA TGTGCCAGCAGCTTAGGATTCGGGACACGAATCTCTGGAAACACCATATATTTT. Its translation is CASSLGFGTRISGNTIYF.

This clone was counted between two and nine times. The DNA of the CDR3 is TGTGCCAGCAGCGTATCCCACAAAGAGACCCAGTACTTC. Translated, it gives CASSVSHKETQYF. The chain joins TRBV9 to TRBJ2-5; D is uncertain. Between the trimmed V and J ends, which lost 1 base and 3 bases, there was a span of 7 bases. Germline CDR1 and CDR2: SGDLS and YYNGEE. The CDR3 contains 13 residues.

About this clone itself: One end of the junction does not line up with germline, which may come from a read error. The V gene is TRBV30, the J gene TRBJ2-5, with D possibly being TRBD1 or TRBD2 (5 bases each). The CDR3 sequence is 14 residues long. Germline CDR1 is GTSNPN and CDR2 is SVGIG (reference sequence). The CDR3 DNA reads TGTGCCGGGAGCAGGGATCTTTTCCAAGAGACCCAGTACTTC. This translates into CAGSRDLFQETQYF.

The J gene is TRBJ2-5, the V gene TRBV5-4; no firm D call. CDR1 is SGHNT and CDR2 is YYREEE in the germline V gene (reference sequence). There are 13 residues in the CDR3. Trimming removed 3 bases at V and 5 bases at J, with 11 bases between. The CDR3 spells CASSSPARETQYF. The CDR3 coding sequence is TGTGCCAGCAGCTCCCCCGCCCGGGAGACCCAGTACTTC.

This chain connects TRBV5-8 to TRBJ2-5; a weak D match, TRBD1 (6 bases). V was trimmed by 4 bases and J by 4 bases, leaving 20 bases between them. This CDR3 is 16 amino acids long. The germline CDR1 and CDR2 sequences are SGHTS and YDEGEE. This CDR3 is CASSSTGTPRGETQYF. CDR3 sequence (DNA): TGTGCCAGCAGCAGCACCGGGACACCCAGGGGAGAGACCCAGTACTTC.

This chain's CDR3 is CASSLGLASHNEQFF. For the CDR3, the DNA is TGTGCCAGCAGCTTAGGACTAGCTTCCCACAATGAGCAGTTCTTC. The chain has TRBV7-9 and TRBJ2-1, with TRBD2 matching over 7 bases. Per the germline V gene, CDR1 is SEHNR and CDR2 is FQNEAQ (reference sequence). The V segment lost 1 base and the J segment 5 bases; nucleotides outside the gene matches: 5. This CDR3 has 15 residues.

The chain carries TRBV19 and TRBJ1-6; D call uncertain. The germline V gene encodes CDR1 LNHDA and CDR2 SQIVND (reference sequence). The CDR3 covers 14 residues. Trimming stripped 3 bases from V and 8 bases from J, with 11 bases between. DNA for the CDR3: TGTGCCAGTAGTATGCGGGTGTTGGATTCACCCCTCCACTTT. Encoded protein: CASSMRVLDSPLHF.

The DNA for the CDR3 is TGTGCCAGCAGCTTAAGAACCTTGGAAGGGGCTGGAAACACCATATATTTT. Protein product: CASSLRTLEGAGNTIYF. The V and J genes are TRBV11-2 and TRBJ1-3; maybe TRBD1 (5 bases). Trimming left V 2 bases short and J 2 bases short, with 16 bases between. The CDR3 sequence is 17 residues long. Germline V gene lookup returns CDR1 SGHAT and CDR2 FQNNGV.

The V and J genes are TRBV7-9 and TRBJ2-5; possible D gene TRBD2, 5 bases. This CDR3 comprises 15 residues. V shed 5 bases and J shed 1 base, with 14 bases lying between them. Germline V gene data show CDR1 as SEHNR and CDR2 as FQNEAQ (reference sequence). As DNA, the CDR3 is TGTGCCAGCAGCCCCCGAAGCGGAGTCCAAGAGACCCAGTACTTC. It encodes CASSPRSGVQETQYF.

The V and J genes are TRBV5-1 and TRBJ2-7; no reliable D call. CDR1 SGHRS and CDR2 YFSETQ come from the germline V gene. CDR3 length: 14 residues. V lost 3 bases and J lost 2, with 12 bases in between. In nucleotides, the CDR3 is TGCGCCAGCAGCTCTTCGCCAGGCGCCTACGAGCAGTACTTC. Translated, it gives CASSSSPGAYEQYF.

The rearrangement joins TRBV18 to TRBJ2-4; possibly TRBD2 for D (5 bases). Trimming took 3 bases from V and 8 from J, leaving 11 bases between them. CDR3 size: 13 residues. CDR1 and CDR2 from the germline V gene are KGHSH and LQKENI. In DNA form, the CDR3 reads TGTGCCAGCTCACCGGTGGGGAGAGACATTCAGTACTTC. Its translation: CASSPVGRDIQYF.

This clone was counted a few times. This chain links TRBV27 with TRBJ2-1; 11 bases are shared with TRBD2. V trimming: 5 bases; J trimming: 5 bases; junction bases outside the gene matches: 8. The germline gives CDR1 MNHEY, CDR2 SMNVEV (reference sequence). The CDR3 length is 16 residues. CDR3 protein: CASSPHSGRADNEQFF. CDR3 nucleotides: TGTGCCAGCAGTCCCCATAGCGGGAGGGCCGACAATGAGCAGTTCTTC.

The V and J genes are TRBV29-1 and TRBJ2-4, with 9 bases identical to TRBD1. The CDR3 consists of 13 residues. Germline V gives CDR1 SQVTM, CDR2 ANQGSEA. V was pared by 5 bases and J by 6 bases, with 5 bases of the junction left unmatched. In DNA, the CDR3 is TGCAGCGTTCGACAGGGGGGCGGAAACATTCAGTACTTC. Translation: CSVRQGGGNIQYF.